These T cell receptor beta chains were read from a single sample in a study of T cells in tuberculosis. This table comes from immunoSEQ multiplex PCR, and its TCRdb copy is limited to in-frame clones, with some not included. The sample has more than 35,000 clones, 90% to 95% seen once. Source material: PBMCs. The source of these receptors is a donor aged 10 to 29 with latent tuberculosis or without tuberculosis infection. Both conserved end residues are part of each CDR3. D genes are given only for firm matches. The listing skips clone size in some rows; elsewhere it reads once, few, many or a size class.

16,TRBV25-1,TRBJ2-5,.,.,CASSELGAGVGETQYF,TGTGCCAGCAGTGAATTGGGGGCAGGGGTAGGTGAGACCCAGTACTTC
15,TRBV4-1,TRBJ2-7,.,.,CASSQDVTDSYEQYF,TGCGCCAGCAGCCAAGATGTGACTGACTCCTACGAGCAGTACTTC
12,TRBV6-5,TRBJ2-1,.,.,CASSPTDRKQFF,TGTGCCAGCAGTCCAACAGACAGAAAGCAGTTCTTC
17,TRBV11-2,TRBJ2-1,TRBD2,.,CASSLRRLAGGPNGQFF,TGTGCCAGCAGTTTAAGAAGACTAGCGGGGGGGCCCAATGGGCAGTTCTTC
14,TRBV29-1,TRBJ1-1,.,once,CSVEGIQGKTEAFF,TGCAGCGTTGAGGGCATTCAGGGGAAAACTGAAGCTTTCTTT
15,TRBV7-9,TRBJ1-5,TRBD1,.,CASSAQGASNQPQHF,TGTGCCAGCAGCGCCCAGGGGGCGAGCAATCAGCCCCAGCATTTT
14,TRBV6-6,TRBJ1-1,.,.,CASSYRPGSTEAFF,TGTGCCAGCAGTTACCGTCCGGGGAGCACTGAAGCTTTCTTT
16,TRBV2,TRBJ1-5,TRBD1,.,CASSGRGPGGNQPQHF,TGTGCCAGCAGTGGAAGGGGGCCAGGGGGCAATCAGCCCCAGCATTTT
16,TRBV27,TRBJ1-6,.,.,CASSLRSQGSNSPLHF,TGTGCCAGCAGTCTCCGAAGCCAGGGTAGTAATTCACCCCTCCACTTT
15,TRBV18,TRBJ2-1,TRBD2,.,CASSLSSGSYNEQFF,TGTGCCAGCTCACTCTCTAGCGGGTCCTACAATGAGCAGTTCTTC
12,TRBV5-1,TRBJ2-2,.,few,CASSWTAGELFF,TGCGCCAGCAGCTGGACAGCCGGGGAGCTGTTTTTT
14,TRBV6-1,TRBJ2-5,TRBD2,.,CASSELAGGETQYF,TGTGCCAGCAGTGAACTAGCGGGGGGGGAGACCCAGTACTTC
19,TRBV10-2,TRBJ2-3,.,.,CASSEDSLGGPSSTDTQYF,TGCGCCAGCAGTGAGGATTCGCTGGGGGGTCCTTCTAGCACAGATACGCAGTATTTT
15,TRBV7-2,TRBJ2-1,.,.,CASSPGVLSYNEQFF,TGTGCCAGCAGTCCCGGGGTACTCTCCTACAATGAGCAGTTCTTC
20,TRBV5-1,TRBJ2-6,TRBD1,.,CASSYPRQGLYSLGANVLTF,TGCGCCAGCAGCTACCCCCGACAGGGGCTCTACTCTCTGGGGGCCAACGTCCTGACTTTC
15,TRBV7-8,TRBJ2-7,TRBD2,.,CASSLVGGSVYEQYF,TGTGCCAGCAGCTTGGTGGGCGGGAGTGTCTACGAGCAGTACTTC
17,TRBV5-1,TRBJ1-4,.,once,CASSSGPTGNKDEKLFF,TGCGCCAGCAGCTCCGGACCTACAGGGAACAAAGATGAAAAACTGTTTTTT
16,TRBV19,TRBJ1-5,TRBD1,.,CASSTTDRVRKQPQHF,TGTGCCAGTAGTACCACGGACAGGGTACGAAAACAGCCCCAGCATTTT
15,TRBV19,TRBJ2-1,TRBD2,.,CASSPSSGRGYEQFF,TGTGCCAGTAGTCCTTCTAGCGGGAGGGGTTATGAGCAGTTCTTC
15,TRBV6-5,TRBJ1-4,TRBD1,once,CASRPYPGQGIKLFF,TGTGCCAGCAGGCCCTACCCGGGACAGGGTATTAAACTGTTTTTT
18,TRBV5-8,TRBJ1-3,.,.,CASSPILSGVSSGNTIYF,TGTGCCAGCAGCCCGATCCTTTCGGGGGTCAGCTCTGGAAACACCATATATTTT
16,TRBV11-2,TRBJ1-3,TRBD1,once,CASSRSTGSSGNTIYF,TGTGCCAGCAGTCGATCGACAGGGAGCTCTGGAAACACCATATATTTT
16,TRBV2,TRBJ2-2,.,.,CASSVEQLMNTGELFF,TGTGCCAGCAGTGTGGAGCAACTCATGAACACCGGGGAGCTGTTTTTT
14,TRBV28,TRBJ1-4,.,once,CASSSGRGQEKLFF,TGTGCCAGCAGTTCTGGCAGGGGCCAAGAAAAACTGTTTTTT
17,TRBV10-1,TRBJ2-3,.,.,CASSESGGGSSTDTQYF,TGCGCCAGCAGTGAGTCGGGCGGGGGCTCTAGCACAGATACGCAGTATTTT
15,TRBV5-1,TRBJ2-5,TRBD1,.,CASSSLGQGQETQYF,TGCGCCAGCAGCTCCCTAGGACAGGGACAAGAGACCCAGTACTTC
14,TRBV19,TRBJ1-2,.,.,CASSLWGVGQGYTF,TGTGCCAGTAGTCTATGGGGGGTCGGGCAGGGCTACACCTTC
14,TRBV5-1,TRBJ2-7,.,.,CASSHGTTGDEQYF,TGCGCCAGCAGCCACGGGACAACCGGGGACGAGCAGTACTTC
18,TRBV13,TRBJ2-1,TRBD2,.,CASSSWTSEEGSGNEQFF,TGTGCCAGCAGCTCCTGGACTAGCGAGGAGGGGAGCGGAAATGAGCAGTTCTTC
17,TRBV18,TRBJ2-3,.,.,CASSPSSGTQGTDTQYF,TGTGCCAGCTCACCATCAAGCGGGACACAAGGGACAGATACGCAGTATTTT
17,TRBV19,TRBJ1-5,.,.,CASSIRPTGTSNQPQHF,TGTGCCAGTAGTATTCGACCCACAGGAACTAGCAATCAGCCCCAGCATTTT
13,TRBV18,TRBJ1-2,TRBD1,.,CASSQDRGDGYTF,TGTGCCAGCTCCCAGGACAGGGGGGATGGCTACACCTTC
17,TRBV7-7,TRBJ2-2,.,.,CASSLVGGQSNTGGLFF,TGTGCCAGCAGCTTAGTAGGGGGACAGTCGAACACCGGGGGGCTGTTTTTT
16,TRBV19,TRBJ1-2,TRBD1,.,CASMEIGTGGYGGYTF,TGTGCCAGTATGGAGATTGGGACAGGGGGATATGGTGGCTACACCTTC
18,TRBV4-2,TRBJ1-6,.,.,CASSQEDMGSSYNSPLHF,TGTGCCAGCAGCCAAGAAGACATGGGTAGCTCCTATAATTCACCCCTCCACTTT
17,TRBV5-4,TRBJ1-1,TRBD1,.,CASSPGQGATGWTEAFF,TGTGCCAGCAGCCCCGGACAGGGGGCGACAGGGTGGACTGAAGCTTTCTTT
12,TRBV7-3,TRBJ2-7,.,.,CASSFRGHEQYF,TGTGCCAGCAGCTTCAGGGGACACGAGCAGTACTTC
14,TRBV7-6,TRBJ1-6,TRBD1,.,CASSGTDYNSPLHF,TGTGCCAGCAGCGGGACAGACTATAATTCACCCCTCCACTTT
15,TRBV2,TRBJ1-5,TRBD1,few,CASRRGQERNQPQHF,TGTGCCAGCCGAAGGGGGCAGGAACGTAATCAGCCCCAGCATTTT
14,TRBV15,TRBJ2-5,.,.,CATSKEAFQETQYF,TGTGCCACCAGCAAAGAGGCATTCCAAGAGACCCAGTACTTC
12,TRBV18,TRBJ2-3,.,.,CASSPEGVTQYF,TGTGCCAGCTCACCAGAGGGAGTGACGCAGTATTTT
15,TRBV9,TRBJ2-2,.,.,CASTASTGLTGELFF,TGTGCCAGCACCGCCTCCACAGGCCTCACCGGGGAGCTGTTTTTT
12,TRBV11-3,TRBJ2-1,.,.,CASSFQGREQFF,TGTGCCAGCAGCTTTCAGGGAAGGGAGCAGTTCTTC
15,TRBV2,TRBJ1-1,.,.,CASSRTGLGGTEAFF,TGTGCCAGCAGCCGCACGGGACTCGGGGGCACTGAAGCTTTCTTT
16,TRBV30,TRBJ1-4,TRBD1,.,CAWSRIRDRARIRLFF,TGTGCCTGGAGCCGAATAAGGGACAGGGCGCGGATTAGACTGTTTTTT
14,TRBV21-1,TRBJ1-6,.,.,CASSKVHSPQGLHF,TGTGCCAGCAGCAAAGTTCACAGCCCCCAGGGGCTCCACTTT
16,TRBV19,TRBJ1-5,TRBD1,.,CASSTVGTAQGQPQHF,TGTGCCAGTAGTACCGTTGGGACAGCCCAAGGCCAGCCCCAGCATTTT
15,TRBV5-1,TRBJ1-2,TRBD1,.,CASSLAGRTGVNYTF,TGCGCCAGCAGCTTGGCCGGAAGGACAGGGGTAAACTACACCTTC
11,TRBV5-1,TRBJ2-7,.,.,CASREGHEQYF,TGCGCCAGCAGGGAGGGCCACGAGCAGTACTTC
16,TRBV11-2,TRBJ2-3,TRBD2,.,CASRGAWLAGPDTQYF,TGTGCCAGCAGGGGGGCGTGGCTAGCGGGGCCAGATACGCAGTATTTT
13,TRBV6-1,TRBJ1-1,TRBD1,.,CASKSTGVTEAFF,TGTGCCAGCAAGTCGACAGGGGTCACTGAAGCTTTCTTT
11,TRBV2,TRBJ2-1,TRBD2,.,CASSERGLAFF,TGTGCCAGCAGTGAAAGGGGACTAGCCTTCTTC
19,TRBV19,TRBJ2-1,TRBD2,.,CASTALAGGPPGAYNEQFF,TGTGCCAGTACCGCTCTAGCGGGGGGCCCGCCGGGGGCCTACAATGAGCAGTTCTTC
16,TRBV5-6,TRBJ2-7,TRBD2,.,CASSLAAGGPGYEQYF,TGTGCCAGCAGCTTGGCCGCGGGGGGGCCTGGTTACGAGCAGTACTTC
19,TRBV19,TRBJ2-3,TRBD2,.,CASSIEGPHAGGRTDTQYF,TGTGCCAGTAGTATAGAGGGCCCCCACGCGGGGGGGCGCACAGATACGCAGTATTTT